This T cell receptor beta chain was retrieved from a study of cytomegalovirus exposure and HLA in healthy donors. PCR used 60 Vbeta primers and 13 Jbeta primers. Generated by immunoSEQ multiplex PCR, the TCRdb table keeps only in-frame clones and is missing some. The table records 70,000 or so clones, around 68% of them present only once. Germline assignment: CDR1 SQVTM and CDR2 ANQGSEA. Unmatched junction bases numbered 7, after V lost 6 bases and J lost 3 bases. The CDR3 is 13 amino acids. V usage is TRBV29-1 and J usage is TRBJ1-1; 7 bases are a match to TRBD1. The receptor was isolated from a woman in her 30s in good health and CMV-seronegative. Sequencing input: PBMCs. CDR3: CSVGGTVDTEAFF. CDR3 nucleotides: TGCAGCGTGGGTGGGACAGTGGACACTGAAGCTTTCTTT. The full variable domain, in which reference TRBV29-1 and TRBJ1-1 provide the parts outside the CDR3, is SAVISQKPSRDICQRGTSLTIQCQVDSQVTMMFWYRQQPGQSLTLIATANQGSEATYESGFVIDKFPISRPNLTFSTLTVSNMSPEDSSIYLCSVGGTVDTEAFFGQGTRLTVV.